The 30 T cell receptor beta chains given below trace back to one sample, sequenced in a study of blood T cell repertoires in COVID-19. Method: immunoSEQ multiplex PCR; TCRdb's copy keeps in-frame clones and lacks some. The sample yields a few hundred thousand clones, about 82% seen once. The sequencing input was peripheral blood. All receptors come from a human donor in a cohort sampled during active COVID-19.

The V call is TRBV2, the J call TRBJ2-7; 10 bases line up with TRBD2. The CDR3 length is 14 residues. Germline V CDR1 and CDR2: SNHLY, FYNNEI. Trimming cost V 7 bases and J 2 bases; bases outside gene matches: 5. The CDR3 nucleotides are TGTGCCAGCAATAAAGCGGGGGGGGCCTACGAGCAGTACTTC. Protein product: CASNKAGGAYEQYF.

This clone came up a few times. The chain uses TRBV14 and TRBJ2-3, with 12 nucleotides matching TRBD2. Germline loops: CDR1 SGHDN, CDR2 FVKESK. This CDR3 has 15 residues. J was trimmed by 1 base and V by 7 bases; bases with no gene match: 3. CDR3 sequence (DNA): TGTGCCAGCACCCGACTAGCGGGGGGCACAGATACGCAGTATTTT. This translates into CASTRLAGGTDTQYF.

This chain connects TRBV7-3 to TRBJ2-1; weak D call: TRBD1 (6 bases). The CDR3 runs 15 residues. The germline V gene encodes CDR1 SGHTA and CDR2 FQGTGA. The V end lost 5 bases, the J end lost 4 bases, and 15 bases lay between the germline ends. CDR3 residues: CASSQDSRLYNEQFF. CDR3 DNA: TGTGCCAGCAGCCAGGACAGTAGACTTTACAATGAGCAGTTCTTC.

The V gene is TRBV30, the J gene TRBJ1-2; D is uncertain. The germline V gene encodes CDR1 GTSNPN and CDR2 SVGIG (reference sequence). The CDR3 length is 14 residues. V lost 5 bases, J lost 4 bases, and 17 bases lay in between. CDR3 loop: CAWEREGETYGYTF. DNA of the CDR3: TGTGCCTGGGAAAGGGAGGGAGAAACCTATGGCTACACCTTC.

The sample holds a few counts of this clone. The rearrangement uses TRBV5-5 and TRBJ1-5; 7 positions agree with TRBD1. The CDR3 spans 16 residues. The germline V gene encodes CDR1 SGHKS and CDR2 YYEKEE (reference sequence). The V and J ends lost 3 bases and 11 bases, in that order; junction bases with no gene match: 17. The CDR3 reads CASSSFPNVPTGAQHF. In DNA form, the CDR3 reads TGTGCCAGCAGCTCCTTTCCAAACGTCCCTACAGGGGCCCAGCATTTT.

V and J are TRBV6-6 and TRBJ1-1; D is undetermined. Germline CDR1 reads MNHNY; CDR2 reads SVGAGI (reference sequence). The V and J ends lost 0 bases and 5 bases respectively, with 13 bases between them. This CDR3 spans 15 amino acids. The CDR3 is CASSYSVVPGTEAFF. The CDR3 nucleotides are TGTGCCAGCAGTTACTCTGTCGTCCCGGGTACTGAAGCTTTCTTT.

This chain uses TRBV4-1 with TRBJ1-6, with 7 nucleotides matching TRBD1. Germline values: CDR1 MGHRA, CDR2 YSYEKL. The CDR3 has 19 residues. With 0 bases clipped from V and 0 bases from J, the junction kept 8 bases outside the gene matches. This chain's CDR3 is CASSQDIPTGSSYNSPLHF. As DNA, the CDR3 is TGCGCCAGCAGCCAAGACATCCCGACAGGGAGCTCCTATAATTCACCCCTCCACTTT.

The chain has TRBV3-1 (or the pseudogene TRBV3-2) and TRBJ1-6; D is undetermined. V was cut by 4 bases and J by 7 bases, with 8 bases left in between. Germline V gene sequence: CDR1 LGHDT, CDR2 YNNKEL (reference sequence). The CDR3 runs to 13 residues. CDR3 in DNA: TGTGCCAGCAGCCCTCTACCCAATTCACCCCTCCACTTT. Protein: CASSPLPNSPLHF.

Concerning this clone itself: This specimen includes other DNA sequences encoding the same CDR3. The genes are TRBV2 and TRBJ1-2; the D is unclear. The CDR3 sequence is 13 residues long. V lost 1 base and J lost 4, with 7 bases in between. CDR1 SNHLY and CDR2 FYNNEI come from the germline V gene. CDR3 sequence reads: CASSEGQGYGYTF. DNA for the CDR3: TGTGCCAGCAGTGAAGGACAAGGCTATGGCTACACCTTC. Full variable domain (rest looked up from reference TRBV2 and TRBJ1-2): EPEVTQTPSHQVTQMGQEVILRCVPISNHLYFYWYRQILGQKVEFLVSFYNNEISEKSEIFDDQFSVERPDGSNFTLKIRSTKLEDSAMYFCASSEGQGYGYTFGSGTRLTVV.

This clone was counted a few times. V gene TRBV2 combines with J gene TRBJ1-2, with 7 bases matching TRBD1. V gave up 6 bases and J gave up 5 bases; unmatched junction bases: 12. CDR3 size: 15 residues. Germline CDR1 reads SNHLY; CDR2 reads FYNNEI. This CDR3 is CASSAVQGLGYGYTF. The CDR3 region has the DNA TGTGCCAGCAGCGCCGTACAGGGGCTAGGATATGGCTACACCTTC.

The V call is TRBV27, the J call TRBJ1-4; TRBD1 is a possible D gene (5 bases). Germline V lookup: CDR1 MNHEY, CDR2 SMNVEV (reference sequence). This CDR3 is built from 14 residues. V lost 4 bases, J lost 8 bases, and 14 bases lay in between. In nucleotides, the CDR3 is TGTGCCAGCAGTTCCCCGGGACTGGGCGAAAAACTGTTTTTT. It codes for CASSSPGLGEKLFF.

The sample holds one count of this clone. The V gene is TRBV6-7, the J gene TRBJ1-4; D might be TRBD1 (5 bases). TRBV6-7 is an open reading frame whose function is uncertain. V was pared by 2 bases and J by 3 bases, with 10 bases between. This CDR3 is 15 amino acids long. CDR3 loop: CASSYGGSANEKLFF. The CDR3 DNA follows: TGTGCCAGCAGTTACGGGGGGTCAGCTAATGAAAAACTGTTTTTT.

This clone was counted a single time. This chain joins TRBV20-1 and TRBJ2-3; possibly TRBD2 for D (5 bases). The CDR3 is 12 residues long. V shed 3 bases and J shed 4 bases, with 8 bases lying between them. The germline gives CDR1 DFQATT, CDR2 SNEGSKA (reference sequence). CDR3 residues: CSASRGADTQYF. The CDR3 region has the DNA TGCAGTGCTAGTCGGGGAGCAGATACGCAGTATTTT.

The genes are TRBV4-1 and TRBJ1-5; 10 bases are a match to TRBD1. The CDR3 has 15 amino acids. The germline gives CDR1 MGHRA, CDR2 YSYEKL. Trimming removed 3 bases from V and 4 bases from J; junction bases left unmatched: 3. CDR3 coding DNA: TGCGCCAGCAGCCAGGACAGGGGGGATAATCAGCCCCAGCATTTT. Translating gives CASSQDRGDNQPQHF.

The DNA of the CDR3 is TGTGCCAGCCTACGACAGGGATTGGGGGGCAATCAGCCCCAGCATTTT. It codes for CASLRQGLGGNQPQHF. The V and J genes are TRBV19 and TRBJ1-5; 7 nucleotides align to TRBD1. The CDR3 loop spans 16 amino acids. After removal of 9 bases from V and 2 bases from J, the junction contained 13 bases not matched to a gene. Germline V CDR1 and CDR2: LNHDA, SQIVND (reference sequence). The complete variable domain, with remaining parts taken from reference TRBV19 and TRBJ1-5, reads DGGITQSPKYLFRKEGQNVTLSCEQNLNHDAMYWYRQDPGQGLRLIYYSQIVNDFQKGDIAEGYSVSREKKESFPLTVTSAQKNPTAFYLCASLRQGLGGNQPQHFGDGTRLSIL.

The V call is TRBV4-2, the J call TRBJ2-5; TRBD2 might be the D (7 bases). The length of the CDR3 is 17 residues. Germline V gene sequence: CDR1 LGHNA, CDR2 YNFKEQ. V was shortened by 4 bases and J by 3 bases, with 21 bases between the two germline ends. The chain's CDR3 is CASSRRRGGVVEETQYF. CDR3 bases: TGTGCCAGCAGCCGTAGGAGGGGGGGTGTGGTGGAAGAGACCCAGTACTTC.

CDR3: CSASILRDRVRETQYF. CDR3 DNA: TGCAGTGCTAGTATTCTCCGGGACAGGGTTCGAGAGACCCAGTACTTC. V usage is TRBV20-1 and J usage is TRBJ2-5; 9 bases map to TRBD1. CDR1 is DFQATT and CDR2 is SNEGSKA in the germline V gene (reference sequence). The CDR3 is 16 residues long. Trimming cost V 3 bases and J 4 bases; bases outside gene matches: 12.

This rearrangement joins TRBV10-1 to TRBJ2-5; a possible D gene is TRBD2 (5 bases). Trimming shortened V by 3 bases and J by 0 bases, and 8 bases separated the two germline ends. The CDR3 loop spans 14 amino acids. From germline, CDR1 is WNHNN and CDR2 SYGVQD (reference sequence). CDR3 nucleotides: TGCGCCAGCAGTGAATCGGGGAACCAAGAGACCCAGTACTTC. Its protein is CASSESGNQETQYF.

This clone was detected many times. The chain links TRBV19 to TRBJ2-2; 9 bases agree with TRBD1. V was pared by 7 bases and J by 6 bases, with 3 bases of the junction left unmatched. CDR3 length: 13 residues. Per germline, CDR1 LNHDA and CDR2 SQIVND (reference sequence). The CDR3 here is CASKGQGAGELFF. DNA for the CDR3: TGTGCCAGTAAGGGACAGGGCGCCGGGGAGCTGTTTTTT.

Only a few counts were recorded for this clone. The chain carries TRBV12-3 or TRBV12-4 and TRBJ1-3; the match to TRBD1 covers 7 bases. Trimming cost V 11 bases and J 4 bases; bases outside gene matches: 2. CDR3 length: 11 residues. The CDR3 spells CAGTVGNTIYF. CDR3 coding DNA: TGTGCCGGGACAGTAGGAAACACCATATATTTT.

The chain links TRBV27 to TRBJ2-2; the D gene is possibly TRBD1 (6 bases). V was clipped by 3 bases and J by 2 bases, with 10 bases between them. CDR3 length: 15 amino acids. From germline, CDR1 is MNHEY and CDR2 SMNVEV (reference sequence). DNA of the CDR3: TGTGCCAGCAGTTTCGGGACACCAAACACCGGGGAGCTGTTTTTT. This sequence encodes CASSFGTPNTGELFF.

This clone was observed a handful of times. The rearrangement joins TRBV1 to TRBJ2-7; the table gives TRBD2 as D, unverified against the DNA. TRBV1 is reported as a pseudogene. The CDR3 consists of 15 residues. Written as DNA, the CDR3 is TGCACCAGCAGTTACGAGACTGCGGATGAGTACGAGCAGTACTTC. Its translation is CTSSYETADEYEQYF.

This rearrangement joins TRBV5-6 to TRBJ1-4, with TRBD1 matching over 9 bases. CDR1 SGHDT and CDR2 YYEEEE come from the germline V gene. CDR3 size: 15 residues. Trimming cost V 4 bases and J 7 bases; bases outside gene matches: 8. DNA of the CDR3: TGTGCCAGCAGCAGGCGAACAGGGGGCATTGAAAAACTGTTTTTT. As protein: CASSRRTGGIEKLFF.

The chain recombines TRBV19 with TRBJ2-1; 7 bases are a match to TRBD2. The CDR3 sequence is 14 residues long. Germline CDR1 reads LNHDA; CDR2 reads SQIVND (reference sequence). V lost 4 bases to trimming and J lost 9 bases; unmatched junction nucleotides: 9. The CDR3 DNA sequence: TGTGCCAGTAGTACTTCAATTGGACTAGTTGAGCAGTTCTTC. Amino acid sequence: CASSTSIGLVEQFF.

The chain has TRBV6-4 and TRBJ2-7; 13 positions match TRBD2. The CDR3 consists of 15 residues. V gave up 6 bases and J gave up 3 bases; unmatched junction bases: 5. Germline V gene sequence: CDR1 MRHNA, CDR2 SNTAGT. The CDR3 DNA sequence: TGTGCCAGCAGCCCGGGACTAGCGGGACTCTACGAGCAGTACTTC. Encoded protein: CASSPGLAGLYEQYF.

In regard to this clone: This sample includes further DNA sequences coding for the same CDR3. The rearrangement uses TRBV7-9 and TRBJ2-7; D may be TRBD1 (5 bases). This CDR3 is 13 amino acids long. V shed 0 bases and J shed 2 bases, with 5 bases lying between them. The germline CDR1 and CDR2 sequences are SEHNR and FQNEAQ (reference sequence). The CDR3 DNA follows: TGTGCCAGCAGCTTAGCAGGGGCCTACGAGCAGTACTTC. Translating gives CASSLAGAYEQYF.

The chain is built from TRBV20-1 and TRBJ2-1, with 14 bases fitting TRBD2. Losses at the gene ends were 3 bases for V and 4 bases for J; bases not matched to a gene: 5. The germline gives CDR1 DFQATT, CDR2 SNEGSKA (reference sequence). The CDR3 has 16 amino acids. Here the CDR3 DNA reads TGCAGTGCTAGTTTCGGACTAGCGGGGGGTTACAATGAGCAGTTCTTC. Protein: CSASFGLAGGYNEQFF.

The J gene is TRBJ1-2, the V gene TRBV18, with TRBD1 matching over 11 bases. The J segment lost 4 bases and the V segment lost 2 bases, leaving 9 bases of the junction unmatched. This CDR3 comprises 17 residues. Germline CDR1 KGHSH, CDR2 LQKENI. The CDR3 nucleotides are TGTGCCAGCTCACCAAGGACAGGGGGCAAAGGAAGCTATGGCTACACCTTC. Protein product: CASSPRTGGKGSYGYTF.

This clone was counted at least ten times. This rearrangement joins TRBV11-2 to TRBJ1-5; D is unresolved. The CDR3 extends over 12 amino acids. Germline CDR1 SGHAT, CDR2 FQNNGV. Trimming removed 2 bases at V and 9 bases at J, with 8 bases between. DNA of the CDR3: TGTGCCAGCAGCTTAAATAACGGGCCCCAGCATTTT. This codes for CASSLNNGPQHF.

This chain uses TRBV2 with TRBJ1-1; TRBD1 aligns across 7 bases. V trimming: 6 bases; J trimming: 8 bases; junction bases outside the gene matches: 9. Germline assignment: CDR1 SNHLY and CDR2 FYNNEI. The CDR3 totals 13 residues. CDR3 coding DNA: TGTGCCAGCAGAGCTGACAGGGTTGGGGAAGCTTTCTTT. This sequence encodes CASRADRVGEAFF.